The clone carrying this T cell receptor (beta chain) was seen many times. What it binds is unknown. The data belong to a study of molecular identifiers for immune sequencing clone quantification. About the study: Replicate experiments divided RNA from about 19,000 or 110,000 naive CD8 cells into five parts and sequenced four.

General study results and limits: A single cell's spiked Jurkat TCR RNA was reportedly detectable among roughly 920,000 naive cells.

The V gene's germline CDR1 is GTSNPN and CDR2 SVGIG (reference sequence). The CDR3 totals 14 residues. J gave up 6 bases and V 0 bases, and 6 bases lay outside the gene matches. When naive CD8 T cells were sorted, they were gated as CD8+CD4-CCR7+CD45RA+. Both previously described methods and listed TCR primers were employed to make bulk TCR libraries. TCRdb independently ran MiXCR on the PCR reads; one entry per CDR3 protein. This table has about 60,000 distinct CDR3 sequences, under 20% appearing once. The rearrangement joins TRBV30 to TRBJ2-3; TRBD2 aligns across 7 bases. The sequence came from a human donor in good health. Some libraries in this study had Jurkat cell RNA spiked in. Sequenced: naive CD8+ T cells from blood, with Jurkat cell RNA spiked in. Specified subset: FACS-sorted CD8+CD4-CCR7+CD45RA+ naive T cells. The DNA for the CDR3 is TGTGCCTGGAGTGTAGGGGCGGGAGTCGATACGCAGTATTTT. This encodes CAWSVGAGVDTQYF.